The 9 T cell receptor beta chains below were found in one sample sequenced in a study of blood T cells in healthy people across ages. A second roughly 6 to 12 cycle PCR used barcoded and J-beta primers. From the 5' RACE reads, TCRdb called clonotypes with MiXCR, one entry per CDR3 protein. Of approximately 830,000 distinct CDR3 sequences in the sample, 60% to 80% were seen once. The sample was blood. The receptor source for this set is a man aged 25-45 years in good health.

The rearrangement joins TRBV7-9 to TRBJ1-6; D gene ambiguous. CDR1 and CDR2 (germline): SEHNR, FQNEAQ (reference sequence). The CDR3 extends over 15 amino acids. Trimming left V 5 bases short and J 4 bases short, with 12 bases between. DNA for the CDR3: TGTGCCAGCAGCCCCAGACAACTTTATAATTCACCCCTCCACTTT. Its translation is CASSPRQLYNSPLHF.

V usage is TRBV5-6 and J usage is TRBJ2-7, with 9 bases that match TRBD1. CDR1 is SGHDT and CDR2 is YYEEEE in the germline V gene. Trimming at V came to 1 base and at J to 4 bases, leaving 9 bases not matched to a gene. This CDR3 is 16 amino acids long. The CDR3 nucleotides are TGTGCCAGCAGCTTGAGGGCCGGGACAGGGATATACGAGCAGTACTTC. Translating it yields CASSLRAGTGIYEQYF. The full variable domain, completed using reference TRBV5-6 and TRBJ2-7, is DAGVTQSPTHLIKTRGQQVTLRCSPKSGHDTVSWYQQALGQGPQFIFQYYEEEERQRGNFPDRFSGHQFPNYSSELNVNALLLGDSALYLCASSLRAGTGIYEQYFGPGTRLTVT.

This clonotype came up a few times. The J gene is TRBJ1-5, the V gene TRBV3-1; D gene unclear. The CDR3 is made up of 15 amino acids. V was trimmed by 1 base and J by 1 base, leaving 8 bases between them. Germline V gives CDR1 LGHDT, CDR2 YNNKEL (reference sequence). CDR3 DNA: TGTGCCAGCAGCCAAGTCTCCGGGAGCAATCAGCCCCAGCATTTT. Protein product: CASSQVSGSNQPQHF.

This clonotype showed up just once. The V and J genes are TRBV20-1 and TRBJ2-7, with TRBD1 matching 9 bases. CDR1 DFQATT and CDR2 SNEGSKA come from the germline V gene (reference sequence). There are 15 residues in the CDR3. Trimming at V came to 0 bases and at J to 3 bases, leaving 6 bases not matched to a gene. The CDR3 sequence: CSARDGQGPIYEQYF. DNA for the CDR3: TGCAGTGCTAGAGACGGACAGGGGCCAATCTACGAGCAGTACTTC.

The chain combines TRBV3-1 with TRBJ2-3, with TRBD1 identical over 7 bases. CDR1 and CDR2 from the germline V gene are LGHDT and YNNKEL (reference sequence). This CDR3 comprises 16 residues. V dropped 4 bases and J dropped 0; count of bases not matched to a gene: 7. The CDR3 region is CASSLTGNPSTDTQYF. DNA for the CDR3: TGTGCCAGCAGCCTGACAGGGAATCCCAGCACAGATACGCAGTATTTT.

In DNA, the CDR3 is TGTGCCAGCGGGGGGCCTTATATGAATGAGCAGTTCTTC. It is translated as CASGGPYMNEQFF. The J gene is TRBJ2-1, the V gene TRBV25-1, with D perhaps TRBD1 or TRBD2 (6 bases each). V was trimmed by 8 bases and J by 7 bases, leaving 15 bases between them. This CDR3 is built from 13 residues. The germline CDR1 and CDR2 sequences are MGHDK and SYGVNS.

In this sample, this clonotype turned up many times. The chain recombines TRBV6-2 or TRBV6-3 with TRBJ2-7, with a possible D match to TRBD1 (5 bases). CDR3 length: 13 amino acids. The V gene lost 2 bases and the J gene lost 0 bases, with 5 bases spanning the gap. Germline lookup yields CDR1 MNHEY and CDR2 SVGEGT. CDR3 nucleotide sequence: TGTGCCAGCAGTTACAGGGGCTCCTACGAGCAGTACTTC. Protein product: CASSYRGSYEQYF.

The rearrangement joins TRBV6-1 to TRBJ2-7; TRBD2 is a possible D gene (6 bases). Trimming stripped 6 bases from V and 8 bases from J, with 23 bases between. Germline-derived CDR1 and CDR2 are MNHNS and SASEGT. The CDR3 is made up of 15 amino acids. The CDR3 DNA reads as TGTGCCAGCAGACCCGGGAAGGCTGGTCGGGAGAAGCAGTACTTC. This sequence encodes CASRPGKAGREKQYF.

With respect to this clonotype: The germline gene is not matched at one end of the junction; a read error may be the cause. The chain is built from TRBV20-1 and TRBJ2-1; 13 positions agree with TRBD2. This CDR3 region has 14 residues. Germline CDR1 is DFQATT and CDR2 is SNEGSKA (reference sequence). CDR3 bases: TGCAGTGCTACCGGGACTAGCGGGGTGGGTGAGCTGTTCTTC. Protein product: CSATGTSGVGELFF.